This entry is about one TCR beta chain. This clone was detected only once. Its recognized antigen is unknown. No qualities accompany the bases; no much larger clone lies one base away. The germline V and J ends show losses of 4 bases and 7 bases respectively, and no gene match explains 20 bases of the junction. CDR1 and CDR2 were assigned from the germline V gene (reference sequence) as SGHNT and YYREEE. From the cysteine up to the phenylalanine, the CDR3 has a length of 17 residues. Solely the CDR3 DNA is kept, with 51 bases framed from the first base. Using the deep immunoSEQ assay, multiplex PCR amplified TCR CDR3 regions from genomic DNA. Extracted genomic DNA from each cell subset was distributed evenly across all wells of several immunoSEQ 96-well plates, and each plate was treated as a replicate. For sorted subsets, around 200 ng genomic DNA, equal to some 30,000 T cell genomes, was loaded into each replicate PCR. Purified libraries were quantified with a Qubit 3.0 fluorometer, sized on a Bioanalyzer 2100, and re-quantified with the KAPA Library Quantification kit. Each immunoSEQ 96-well plate was sequenced on its own single-read 150-cycle Illumina NextSeq 550 flow cell. Regarding the original processing steps: Because the immunoSEQ output included only junctional sequences and no quality scores, the filtering could not be the same as the filtering used for full-length reads. Sequences were annotated with PyIR, a Python wrapper for IgBLAST v1.9, and V/J genes and CDR3 were assigned using IMGT germline references. Reads with weak V/J assignments (E-value above 1e-6), missing CDR3, stop codons, out-of-frame junctions, or ambiguous translated residues were removed. V3J clonotypes were defined by identical inferred V gene, J gene, and CDR3 amino acid sequence. Percentage overlap between repertoires was computed as shared unique clonotypes divided by the size of the smaller repertoire. Repertoire richness was assessed with RTK rarefaction, the Chao1 estimator, and Recon v2.1 estimates of unobserved clonotypes. Generation probabilities for all TCRbeta clonotypes obtained by the gDNA method from a handful of donors were computed using OLGA. What TCRdb holds here is the immuneACCESS table cut down to in-frame rearrangements. Part of the clones is not present; checked against another copy, under half of the missing clones reflect an unresolved V gene, and the others are unexplained. V and J calls and clone size are given by that table; D and trimming were obtained from the DNA. The sample profile shows approximately 1.5 million clones; approximately 98.5% of them were found once. The ten biggest clones cover about 0.34% of the sample.

These data come from a study of shared clonotypes between healthy human individuals (dated by TCRdb to 2018 to 2020). About the full investigation: A few men and a couple of women, aged 18 to 49 years, made up the cohort. For each donor, CD4 naive and CD4 memory were each run on three plates, CD8 naive on two plates, and CD8 memory on one plate. To estimate repertoire size and how much clonotype sharing occurs between individuals, the study deeply sequenced the blood TCR repertoires of about 5 healthy adults. Different laboratories and diverse techniques were used to prepare libraries and sequence TCR repertoires, to increase sequencing depth and limit assay-specific biases. Each donor's leukapheresis produced roughly between roughly 0.85 and 10 billion PBMCs.

Broad study findings and their caveats: Approximately 5% of naive CD4, more than 3% of naive CD8, 2% to 2.5% of memory CD4, and roughly 0.4% of memory CD8 clonotypes were shared across a few donors. Compared with non-shared clonotypes, the clonotypes found in all four sorted-subset donors had higher generation probabilities. Only blood was sampled, and tissue TCR repertoires likely differ from those in blood. Pairwise subsampling led to the expectation that sequencing depth would affect the degree of clonotype sharing among donors. Naive subsets generally had larger estimated clonotype richness than memory subsets did. Even with the large sequencing depth, rarefaction of the sorted-subset datasets indicated that sequencing was incomplete. Because the study included a small number of donors, the genetic and exposure-history diversity represented was limited.

The donors were healthy, HIV-negative adults with no recently reported acute infections or vaccinations. Only Caucasian adults living in Nashville, Tennessee, USA were represented among the donors. CD4+ T cells were enriched by magnetic negative selection; naive cells were then positively selected on CD45RA, and the negative fraction formed the memory subset. After blood collection by leukapheresis, PBMCs were isolated using Ficoll-Histopaque density gradient centrifugation and then cryopreserved in the vapor phase of liquid nitrogen. Analytical flow cytometry was used to check the purity and quantity of every magnetically sorted T cell population. Each sorted fraction had its genomic DNA isolated and then quantified by UV absorbance on a Nanodrop 2000c.

Sequenced input: naive CD4+ T cells sorted from blood. According to the study, the label for this sample's cell subset or site signals: CD45RA+ positively selected. The origin of this receptor is a young man in good health. This chain joins TRBV5-4 to TRBJ2-7; 7 of the junction bases match TRBD2. The DNA is TGTGCCAGCAGCCCCGGGGATGTGACTAGCAGGTACGAAGAGCAGTACTTC. Its coded protein is CASSPGDVTSRYEEQYF.